Presented here are 20 T cell receptor beta chains from one specimen sequenced in a study of control samples from healthy donors and cancer patients. Profiled with immunoSEQ multiplex PCR; TCRdb holds only in-frame clones, not every one. The table includes 100,000 or so clones, around three quarters detected once. Sequenced material: blood. These receptors originate from a woman aged 25-40 years in good health.

This clone was picked up one time. The V gene is TRBV18, the J gene TRBJ2-4; D may be TRBD1 (6 bases). This CDR3 is built from 15 residues. The V end was cut by 3 bases, the J end by 2 bases, with 11 bases between. Germline lookup yields CDR1 KGHSH and CDR2 LQKENI. The CDR3 nucleotides are TGTGCCAGCTCACCCCCCGGGACAACCAAAAACATTCAGTACTTC. Translated: CASSPPGTTKNIQYF.

This clone was observed a single time. The chain joins TRBV20-1 to TRBJ2-3; TRBD2 agrees at 11 bases. V lost 3 bases to trimming and J lost 8 bases; unmatched junction nucleotides: 10. There are 15 residues in the CDR3. Germline V gene sequence: CDR1 DFQATT, CDR2 SNEGSKA (reference sequence). The CDR3 protein is CSASSRSSGGITQYF. The CDR3 DNA reads as TGCAGTGCTAGTTCGCGTTCTAGCGGGGGGATTACGCAGTATTTT.

This clone is a singleton in its sample. This sequence joins TRBV1 and TRBJ2-3; TRBD2 reflects the table's D call only, with no check against the DNA. TRBV1 is a documented pseudogene. This CDR3 has 19 residues. The DNA for the CDR3 is TGCACCAGCAGCCAAGATCCAACTAGCGGGGGGGAAAGCACAGATACGCAGTATTTT. Translated: CTSSQDPTSGGESTDTQYF.

CDR3 bases: TGTGCCAGTAGTCCCACAAGGGGGGGAGAGACCCAGTACTTC. This codes for CASSPTRGGETQYF. The chain employs TRBV19 and TRBJ2-5, with D maybe TRBD2 (7 bases). In germline, CDR1 is LNHDA, CDR2 SQIVND (reference sequence). Trimming stripped 5 bases from V and 4 bases from J, with 14 bases between. The CDR3 extends over 14 amino acids. Full variable domain (rest looked up from reference TRBV19 and TRBJ2-5): DGGITQSPKYLFRKEGQNVTLSCEQNLNHDAMYWYRQDPGQGLRLIYYSQIVNDFQKGDIAEGYSVSREKKESFPLTVTSAQKNPTAFYLCASSPTRGGETQYFGPGTRLLVL.

The chain employs TRBV5-4 and TRBJ1-1, with TRBD1 as a possible D gene (6 bases). V was cut by 4 bases and J by 0 bases, with 10 bases left in between. The CDR3 has 14 residues. Germline V CDR1 and CDR2: SGHNT, YYREEE (reference sequence). The CDR3 is CASSPKGVNTEAFF. Here the CDR3 DNA reads TGTGCCAGCAGCCCGAAGGGGGTGAACACTGAAGCTTTCTTT.

The chain joins TRBV7-6 to TRBJ2-7; D is perhaps TRBD2 (7 bases). Germline V gene lookup returns CDR1 SGHVS and CDR2 FNYEAQ. V was trimmed by 4 bases and J by 1 base, leaving 14 bases between them. The CDR3 loop spans 15 amino acids. The CDR3 coding sequence is TGTGCCAGCAGCTGGGGGGGCGCCCGGTCCTACGAGCAGTACTTC. Its translation is CASSWGGARSYEQYF.

This chain connects TRBV5-8 to TRBJ1-1; D remains unclear. The CDR3 spans 16 residues. The germline V gene has CDR1 SGHTS and CDR2 YDEGEE. Trimming stripped 2 bases from V and 0 bases from J, with 14 bases between. Written as DNA, the CDR3 is TGTGCCAGCAGCTTTTCTTGGACGGCCGTGAACACTGAAGCTTTCTTT. Amino acids: CASSFSWTAVNTEAFF. Drawing the rest from reference TRBV5-8 and TRBJ1-1, the complete variable domain is EAGVTQSPTHLIKTRGQQATLRCSPISGHTSVYWYQQALGLGLQFLLWYDEGEERNRGNFPPRFSGRQFPNYSSELNVNALELEDSALYLCASSFSWTAVNTEAFFGQGTRLTVV.

This rearrangement joins TRBV30 to TRBJ1-5; D is unresolved. Germline-derived CDR1 and CDR2 are GTSNPN and SVGIG (reference sequence). The CDR3 loop spans 15 amino acids. Deletions cut 0 bases from V and 0 bases from J, with 9 bases between. The CDR3 DNA reads TGTGCCTGGAGTGTGGGCGACCATAGCAATCAGCCCCAGCATTTT. Amino acid sequence: CAWSVGDHSNQPQHF.

The chain links TRBV6-1 to TRBJ1-5; D not certain. Germline V gene data show CDR1 as MNHNS and CDR2 as SASEGT. Trimming left V 3 bases short and J 3 bases short, with 6 bases between. This CDR3 region has 13 residues. CDR3 amino acids: CASSDRLNQPQHF. CDR3 bases: TGTGCCAGCAGTGACAGGCTCAATCAGCCCCAGCATTTT.

V gene TRBV6-5 combines with J gene TRBJ1-6; TRBD1 might be the D (5 bases). CDR1 and CDR2 from the germline V gene are MNHEY and SVGAGI. The ends were cut back, 6 bases at V and 6 bases at J, with 15 bases in the middle. The CDR3 totals 15 residues. The DNA of the CDR3 is TGTGCCAGCAGGGGGGGAGGGCTCGTTAATTCACCCCTCCACTTT. It yields the protein CASRGGGLVNSPLHF.

This chain uses TRBV19 with TRBJ2-5; perhaps D is TRBD1 or TRBD2 (5 bases each). This CDR3 contains 14 residues. V was pared by 5 bases and J by 3 bases, with 13 bases between. Germline V CDR1 and CDR2: LNHDA, SQIVND (reference sequence). As DNA, the CDR3 is TGTGCCAGTAGTGCCGGGACGGAGAAAGAGACCCAGTACTTC. Its protein is CASSAGTEKETQYF.

V is TRBV6-2 or TRBV6-3 and J is TRBJ2-3; D may correspond to TRBD1 or TRBD2 (5 bases each). Germline lookup yields CDR1 MNHEY and CDR2 SVGEGT. The V end was cut by 3 bases, the J end by 9 bases, with 13 bases between. This CDR3 has 13 residues. CDR3 DNA: TGTGCCAGCAGTTATCCCGAGGGGCGGACGCAGTATTTT. Protein sequence: CASSYPEGRTQYF.

In its sample, this clone was seen a few times. This sequence joins TRBV6-6 and TRBJ2-1; weak D call: TRBD1 (6 bases). V dropped 10 bases and J dropped 1 base, with 17 bases sitting between them. The CDR3 covers 15 residues. CDR1 and CDR2 from the germline V gene are MNHNY and SVGAGI (reference sequence). The DNA of the CDR3 is TGTGCCACACGGGACAAGTCTGGGTCCTACAATGAGCAGTTCTTC. Protein sequence: CATRDKSGSYNEQFF.

The chain recombines TRBV6-5 with TRBJ2-3; 8 bases are shared with TRBD1. The germline V gene has CDR1 MNHEY and CDR2 SVGAGI. The CDR3 is made up of 16 amino acids. V dropped 4 bases and J dropped 5; count of bases not matched to a gene: 11. The CDR3 DNA follows: TGTGCCAGCAGTTCCCCCGCAGGGGGCAATGTAGATACGCAGTATTTT. This sequence encodes CASSSPAGGNVDTQYF.

The chain is built from TRBV4-2 and TRBJ1-5; no definite D call. The V gene lost 5 bases and the J gene lost 1 base, with 12 bases spanning the gap. The germline V gene encodes CDR1 LGHNA and CDR2 YNFKEQ. The CDR3 totals 15 residues. The CDR3 reads CASSSSQESNQPQHF. The CDR3 DNA is TGTGCCAGCAGCTCCTCCCAGGAAAGCAATCAGCCCCAGCATTTT.

The chain combines TRBV27 with TRBJ1-6; D ambiguous. CDR1 and CDR2 from the germline V gene are MNHEY and SMNVEV (reference sequence). V lost 11 bases and J 9 bases, leaving 17 bases between the germline ends. This CDR3 is built from 13 residues. The CDR3 region is CAYTRRYGSPLHF. The DNA of the CDR3 is TGTGCCTACACTCGGCGGTATGGTTCACCCCTCCACTTT.

This chain connects TRBV3-1 (or the pseudogene TRBV3-2) to TRBJ2-7; no clear D gene. CDR3 length: 12 residues. The germline V and J ends were trimmed by 3 bases and 7 bases, with 10 bases remaining between them. Germline CDR1 is LGHDT and CDR2 is YNNKEL (reference sequence). CDR3 amino acids: CASSQATREQYF. CDR3 nucleotides: TGTGCCAGCAGCCAGGCCACACGTGAGCAGTACTTC.

This rearrangement joins TRBV5-5 to TRBJ2-7; 9 bases are a match to TRBD1. With 3 bases clipped from V and 1 base from J, the junction kept 5 bases outside the gene matches. Germline V CDR1 and CDR2: SGHKS, YYEKEE (reference sequence). This CDR3 region has 15 residues. Here the CDR3 DNA reads TGTGCCAGCAGCTCCGCCGGGACAGGGTCCTACGAGCAGTACTTC. Amino acid sequence: CASSSAGTGSYEQYF.

In this sample, this clone turned up a few times. V is TRBV5-1 and J is TRBJ2-5; no reliable D call. The CDR3 is 15 residues long. CDR1 and CDR2 (germline): SGHRS, YFSETQ. Deletions cut 6 bases from V and 4 bases from J, with 19 bases between. CDR3 region: CASTPTPSGAETQYF. CDR3 in DNA: TGCGCCAGCACCCCCACCCCCTCAGGTGCAGAGACCCAGTACTTC.

This clone has just one count. The chain carries TRBV6-5 and TRBJ1-1, with TRBD1 matching 7 bases. From germline, CDR1 is MNHEY and CDR2 SVGAGI. V was pared by 8 bases and J by 5 bases, with 8 bases of the junction left unmatched. This CDR3 has 13 residues. Here the CDR3 reads CASGRAQGTEAFF. The CDR3 nucleotides read TGTGCCAGCGGCAGGGCACAGGGGACTGAAGCTTTCTTT.